Here is one T cell receptor (beta chain) with its context. This entry comes from a study of CD8+ T cells in alopecia areata. Germline V CDR1 and CDR2: MDHEN, SYDVKM. The CDR3 has 13 residues. With 6 bases removed from V and 2 bases from J, the gap between germline ends came to 10 bases. After isolation, RNA underwent reverse transcription to generate cDNA as the sequencing template. Sequencing used immunoSEQ multiplex PCR; TCRdb keeps in-frame clones, though not all of them. The top ten hold approximately 14% of the sample, which has about 180,000 clones, 59% seen once. The chain recombines TRBV28 with TRBJ1-2; tentatively, D is TRBD1 (6 bases). This specimen consisted of CD4+ T cells sorted from blood, obtained at week 0. The clonotype originates from a human donor with alopecia areata. CDR3 protein: CASSTDSNYGYTF. In DNA, the CDR3 is TGTGCCAGCAGCACGGACAGCAACTATGGCTACACCTTC.